Shown below are 5 T cell receptor beta chains from a single sample sequenced in a study of shared clonotypes between healthy human individuals. Only CD45RO-negative cells positively selected for CCR7 counted as naive CD8 cells, so terminally differentiated effector memory CD45RA+ cells were excluded. Assay used: immunoSEQ multiplex PCR; TCRdb lists only in-frame clones, some missing. Of around 2.1 million clones detected, about 93% appear once; the ten largest clones hold about 1.5%. Source material: naive CD8+ T cells from PBMCs. The receptors shown here come from a man aged 18 to 29 in good health. Some clones in this sample may be carry-over from other donors' samples.

As concerns this clone: The sample carries other DNA sequences with the same CDR3. This chain joins TRBV18 and TRBJ1-4; maybe TRBD1 (5 bases). Germline V lookup: CDR1 KGHSH, CDR2 LQKENI. V lost 2 bases to trimming and J lost 4 bases, with 8 bases between them. The CDR3 is 14 residues long. This CDR3 reads CASSPGRVNEKLFF. In nucleotides, the CDR3 is TGTGCCAGCTCACCAGGCAGGGTTAATGAAAAACTGTTTTTT. The whole variable domain, filled in from reference TRBV18 and TRBJ1-4, reads NAGVMQNPRHLVRRRGQEARLRCSPMKGHSHVYWYRQLPEEGLKFMVYLQKENIIDESGMPKERFSAEFPKEGPSILRIQQVVRGDSAAYFCASSPGRVNEKLFFGSGTQLSVL.

The CDR3 sequence: CASSPGTATEAFF. DNA of the CDR3: TGTGCCAGCAGCCCCGGGACGGCCACTGAAGCTTTCTTT. This chain connects TRBV7-8 to TRBJ1-1; a weak D match, TRBD1 (5 bases). Between the trimmed V and J ends, which lost 5 bases and 4 bases, there was a span of 11 bases. The CDR3 consists of 13 residues. CDR1 and CDR2 from the germline V gene are SGHVS and FQNEAQ.

This chain connects TRBV25-1 to TRBJ1-1; 7 nucleotides match TRBD1. Unmatched junction bases numbered 12, after V lost 6 bases and J lost 5 bases. Germline values: CDR1 MGHDK, CDR2 SYGVNS. The CDR3 has 15 residues. The CDR3 is CASRRTGEGGTEAFF. The CDR3 DNA reads TGTGCCAGCAGGAGAACAGGGGAGGGAGGGACTGAAGCTTTCTTT.

The chain has TRBV9 and TRBJ1-4; weak D call: TRBD1 (5 bases). CDR1 SGDLS and CDR2 YYNGEE come from the germline V gene. V was clipped by 0 bases and J by 8 bases, with 14 bases between them. The CDR3 length is 15 residues. The CDR3 protein is CASSVEGDIGEKLFF. CDR3 in DNA: TGTGCCAGCAGCGTAGAAGGGGATATCGGGGAAAAACTGTTTTTT.

The chain uses TRBV5-5 and TRBJ2-7; D is possibly TRBD1 or TRBD2 (5 bases each). Per the germline V gene, CDR1 is SGHKS and CDR2 is YYEKEE (reference sequence). V was trimmed by 0 bases and J by 2 bases, leaving 12 bases between them. CDR3 length equals 15 residues. CDR3 nucleotide sequence: TGTGCCAGCAGCTTGGGGGTGGGACGGACCTACGAGCAGTACTTC. Its translation is CASSLGVGRTYEQYF.